The present T cell receptor beta chain was sequenced within a study of blood T cell repertoires in COVID-19. Background on the study: The samples span acute and convalescent COVID-19 from the United States, Italy and Spain. The analysed material was cDNA or gDNA that came from T cells, B-cell-depleted T cells, or PBMCs.

J gave up 5 bases and V 6 bases, and 4 bases lay outside the gene matches. The CDR3 runs 13 residues. Germline-derived CDR1 and CDR2 are SNHLY and FYNNEI. This clone was observed a single time. Clinical history as reported by participants underpinned cohort assignment. Recovery among Cohort 3 donors was established by two negative PCRs, clearance, or symptom resolution. Clones were sequenced by immunoSEQ multiplex PCR, and TCRdb holds only the in-frame ones, with some missing. The sample yields a few hundred thousand clones, approximately 91% seen once. Sequencing was done on a sample of PBMCs or T cells enriched from blood (not recorded which). The J gene is TRBJ2-3, the V gene TRBV2, with TRBD2 matching 8 bases. This clonotype originated in a woman in her 30s who had recovered from COVID-19. The CDR3 loop is CASSRGGLDTQYF. The CDR3 region has the DNA TGTGCCAGCAGCCGGGGGGGCCTAGATACGCAGTATTTT.